One sample yielded the 9 T cell receptor beta chains listed below, sequenced in a study of read filtering for tumor transcriptome and immune sequencing. From around 0.4 ug of RNA, a library with molecular barcoded alpha/delta and beta/gamma adaptors was made. TCRdb independently ran MiXCR on the reads; one entry per CDR3 protein. Among roughly 2,600 distinct CDR3 sequences listed, just over 65% were seen once. The sample was a population of CD138-negative cells sorted from bone marrow. The receptors stem from a donor over 35 with multiple myeloma. This table probably holds off-target reads from a library built for another chain.

The chain links TRBV28 to TRBJ1-2; D gene unclear. Trimming took 2 bases from V and 8 from J, leaving 12 bases between them. Germline V gene data show CDR1 as MDHEN and CDR2 as SYDVKM. The CDR3 contains 13 residues. The CDR3 region is CASSLPLTRGYTF. The CDR3, as DNA: TGTGCCAGCAGTTTACCCCTCACACGCGGCTACACCTTC.

A remark on this clonotype: Compared with germline, one end of the junction differs, possibly owing to a read error. The chain couples TRBV28 to TRBJ2-7; 8 nucleotides agree with TRBD2. Germline CDR1 and CDR2: MDHEN and SYDVKM. The length of the CDR3 is 12 residues. CDR3 in amino acids: CATGGAKREKDF. The CDR3 nucleotides read TGTGCCACCGGCGGGGCGAAGCGGGAGAAGGACTTC.

For the CDR3, the DNA is TGTGCCAGCAGCTTACAGGGCAGTTCGGAAGCTTTCTTT. Translating gives CASSLQGSSEAFF. The rearrangement uses TRBV7-9 and TRBJ1-1; maybe TRBD1 (5 bases). This CDR3 spans 13 amino acids. Germline loops: CDR1 SEHNR, CDR2 FQNEAQ (reference sequence). Trimming removed 2 bases at V and 8 bases at J, with 12 bases between.

The chain combines TRBV7-9 with TRBJ1-3; D is unresolved. Germline V gene sequence: CDR1 SEHNR, CDR2 FQNEAQ (reference sequence). V was shortened by 3 bases and J by 2 bases, with 8 bases between the two germline ends. The CDR3 consists of 14 residues. CDR3 residues: CASSLVITGNTIYF. CDR3 nucleotides: TGTGCCAGCAGCTTGGTCATTACTGGAAACACCATATATTTT.

This rearrangement joins TRBV19 to TRBJ2-5; 8 bases line up with TRBD2. V lost 9 bases, J lost 5 bases, and 14 bases stayed unmatched. The CDR3 has 15 residues. The germline CDR1 and CDR2 sequences are LNHDA and SQIVND (reference sequence). CDR3 bases: TGTGCCAGGACCACTAGCGGTAAGACGGAGGAGACCCAGTACTTC. It yields the protein CARTTSGKTEETQYF.

The V and J genes are TRBV11-3 and TRBJ2-1; no definite D call. Trimming cost V 2 bases and J 2 bases, with 16 bases left between them. The CDR3 consists of 17 residues. Germline V lookup: CDR1 SGHNT, CDR2 YENEEA. The CDR3 spells CASSLRGSWATYNEQFF. The DNA of the CDR3 is TGTGCCAGCAGCTTACGAGGCTCGTGGGCCACCTACAATGAGCAGTTCTTC. Together with reference TRBV11-3 and TRBJ2-1, the CDR3 gives the full variable domain: EAGVVQSPRYKIIEKKQPVAFWCNPISGHNTLYWYLQNLGQGPELLIRYENEEAVDDSQLPKDRFSAERLKGVDSTLKIQPAELGDSAVYLCASSLRGSWATYNEQFFGPGTRLTVL.

The rearrangement links TRBV4-2 to TRBJ2-1; TRBD1 is a possible D gene (5 bases). Trimming stripped 5 bases from V and 4 bases from J, with 9 bases between. CDR1 and CDR2 (germline): LGHNA, YNFKEQ. CDR3 length: 13 amino acids. DNA of the CDR3: TGTGCCAGCAGCAGCGACAGATACAATGAGCAGTTCTTC. It yields the protein CASSSDRYNEQFF.

The CDR3 reads CASSLWRLGVDEQFF. DNA for the CDR3: TGCGCCAGCAGCCTGTGGAGGTTAGGTGTCGATGAGCAGTTCTTC. V is TRBV5-1 and J is TRBJ2-1; D possibly corresponds to TRBD2 (5 bases). CDR3 size: 15 residues. Looked up from germline, CDR1 is SGHRS and CDR2 is YFSETQ. Trimming took off 4 bases at V and 8 bases at J, with 19 bases between the two ends.

This sequence joins TRBV7-3 and TRBJ2-5; 8 bases agree with TRBD2. The CDR3 extends over 17 amino acids. CDR1 is SGHTA and CDR2 is FQGTGA in the germline V gene. After removal of 5 bases from V and 2 bases from J, the junction contained 13 bases not matched to a gene. CDR3 residues: CASSRGSGGALQETQYF. DNA of the CDR3: TGTGCCAGCAGCAGAGGTTCCGGGGGGGCCCTTCAAGAGACCCAGTACTTC.